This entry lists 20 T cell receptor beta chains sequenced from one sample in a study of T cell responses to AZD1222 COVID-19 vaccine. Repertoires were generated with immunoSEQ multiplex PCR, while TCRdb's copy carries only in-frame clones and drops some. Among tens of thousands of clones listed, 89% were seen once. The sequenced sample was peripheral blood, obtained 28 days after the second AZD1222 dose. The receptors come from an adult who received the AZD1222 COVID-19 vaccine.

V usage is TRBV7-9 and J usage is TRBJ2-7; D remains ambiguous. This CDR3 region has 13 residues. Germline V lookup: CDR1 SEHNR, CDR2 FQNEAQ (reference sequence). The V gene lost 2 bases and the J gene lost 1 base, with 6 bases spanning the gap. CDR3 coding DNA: TGTGCCAGCAGCTTATTGGGTTCCTACGAGCAGTACTTC. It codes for CASSLLGSYEQYF.

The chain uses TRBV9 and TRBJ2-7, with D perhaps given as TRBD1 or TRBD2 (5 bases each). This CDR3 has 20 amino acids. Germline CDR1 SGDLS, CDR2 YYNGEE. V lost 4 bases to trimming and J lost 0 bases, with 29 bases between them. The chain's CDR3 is CASSWGIGDRGMFSSYEQYF. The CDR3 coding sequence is TGTGCCAGCAGCTGGGGTATCGGGGACCGCGGCATGTTTAGCTCCTACGAGCAGTACTTC.

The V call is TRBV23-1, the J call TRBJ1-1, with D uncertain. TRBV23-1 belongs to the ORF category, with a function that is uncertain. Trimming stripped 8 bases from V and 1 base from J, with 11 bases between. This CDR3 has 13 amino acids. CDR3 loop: CASLNPGNTEAFF. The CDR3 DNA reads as TGCGCCAGCCTTAACCCAGGGAACACTGAAGCTTTCTTT.

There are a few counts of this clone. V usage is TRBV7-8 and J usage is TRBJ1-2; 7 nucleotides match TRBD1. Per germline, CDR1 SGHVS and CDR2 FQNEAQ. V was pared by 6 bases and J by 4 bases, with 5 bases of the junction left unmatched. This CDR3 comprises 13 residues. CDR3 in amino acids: CASSLQGSYGYTF. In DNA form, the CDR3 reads TGTGCCAGCAGTCTACAGGGGTCCTATGGCTACACCTTC.

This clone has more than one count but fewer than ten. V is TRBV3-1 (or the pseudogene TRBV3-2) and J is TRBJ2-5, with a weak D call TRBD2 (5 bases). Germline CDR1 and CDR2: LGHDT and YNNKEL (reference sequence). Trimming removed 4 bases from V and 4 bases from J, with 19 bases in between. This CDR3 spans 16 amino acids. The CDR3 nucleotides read TGTGCCAGCAGCCGTTACGACTATCTAAAAGGAGAGACCCAGTACTTC. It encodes CASSRYDYLKGETQYF.

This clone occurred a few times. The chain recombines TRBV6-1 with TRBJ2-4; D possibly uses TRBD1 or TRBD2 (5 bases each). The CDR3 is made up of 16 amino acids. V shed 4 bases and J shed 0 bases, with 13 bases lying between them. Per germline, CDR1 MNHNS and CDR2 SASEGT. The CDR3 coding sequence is TGTGCCAGCAGTGCCGGGGCAGGACTAGCCAAAAACATTCAGTACTTC. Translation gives CASSAGAGLAKNIQYF.

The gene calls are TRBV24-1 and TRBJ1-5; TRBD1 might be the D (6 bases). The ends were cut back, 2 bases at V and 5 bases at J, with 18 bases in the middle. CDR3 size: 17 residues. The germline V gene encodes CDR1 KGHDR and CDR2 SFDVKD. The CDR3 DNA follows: TGTGCCACCAGTGATTCCGCAGGGGCCCCGGGGGATCAGCCCCAGCATTTT. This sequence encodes CATSDSAGAPGDQPQHF.

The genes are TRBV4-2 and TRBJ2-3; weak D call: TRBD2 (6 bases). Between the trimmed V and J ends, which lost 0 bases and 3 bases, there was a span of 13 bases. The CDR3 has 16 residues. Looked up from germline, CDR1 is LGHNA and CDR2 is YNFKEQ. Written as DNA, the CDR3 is TGTGCCAGCAGCCAAGATAGCGGACAAGAAACAGATACGCAGTATTTT. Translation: CASSQDSGQETDTQYF.

The CDR3, as DNA: TGTGCCAGTAGTAGAGGGGCGCCCACAGATACGCAGTATTTT. The encoded protein is CASSRGAPTDTQYF. The rearrangement joins TRBV19 to TRBJ2-3, with D possibly called TRBD1 or TRBD2 (5 bases each). Looked up from germline, CDR1 is LNHDA and CDR2 is SQIVND (reference sequence). V was pared by 4 bases and J by 2 bases, with 10 bases between. This CDR3 comprises 14 residues.

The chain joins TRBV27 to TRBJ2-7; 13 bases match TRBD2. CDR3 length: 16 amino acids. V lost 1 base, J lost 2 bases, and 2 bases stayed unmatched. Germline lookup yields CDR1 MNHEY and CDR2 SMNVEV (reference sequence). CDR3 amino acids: CASSLLGLAGTYEQYF. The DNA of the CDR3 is TGTGCCAGCAGTTTATTGGGACTAGCGGGGACCTACGAGCAGTACTTC.

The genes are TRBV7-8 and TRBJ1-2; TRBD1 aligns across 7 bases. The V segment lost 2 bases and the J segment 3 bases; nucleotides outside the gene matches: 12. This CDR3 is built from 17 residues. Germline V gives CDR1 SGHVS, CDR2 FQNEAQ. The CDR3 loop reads CASSLMGGGGADYGYTF. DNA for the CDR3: TGTGCCAGCAGCTTAATGGGCGGAGGGGGCGCGGACTATGGCTACACCTTC.

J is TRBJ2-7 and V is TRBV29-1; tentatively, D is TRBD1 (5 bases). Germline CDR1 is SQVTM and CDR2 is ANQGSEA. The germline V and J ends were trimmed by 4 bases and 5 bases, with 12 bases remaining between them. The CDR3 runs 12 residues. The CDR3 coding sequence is TGCAGCGTTGGCAGGGTAGTACACGAGCAGTACTTC. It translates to CSVGRVVHEQYF.

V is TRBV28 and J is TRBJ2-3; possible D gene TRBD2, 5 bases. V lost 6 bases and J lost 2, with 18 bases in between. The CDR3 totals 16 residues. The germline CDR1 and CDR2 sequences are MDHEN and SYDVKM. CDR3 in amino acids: CASSLDPGSLTDTQYF. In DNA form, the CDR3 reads TGTGCCAGCAGCCTGGACCCGGGATCCCTCACAGATACGCAGTATTTT.

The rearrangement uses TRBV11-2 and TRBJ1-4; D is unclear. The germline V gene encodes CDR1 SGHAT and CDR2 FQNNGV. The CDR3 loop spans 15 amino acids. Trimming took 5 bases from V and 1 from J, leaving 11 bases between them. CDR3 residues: CASSELSITNEKLFF. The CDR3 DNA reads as TGTGCCAGCAGCGAATTGAGTATAACTAATGAAAAACTGTTTTTT.

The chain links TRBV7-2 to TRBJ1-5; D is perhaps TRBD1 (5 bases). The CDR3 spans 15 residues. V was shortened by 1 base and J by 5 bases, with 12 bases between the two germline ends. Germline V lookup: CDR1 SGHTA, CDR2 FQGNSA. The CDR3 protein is CASSLGQGGYQPQHF. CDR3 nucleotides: TGTGCCAGCAGCTTAGGCCAGGGAGGGTATCAGCCCCAGCATTTT.

Here the CDR3 DNA reads TGTGCCAGCAGCTTGGCCGCGGGAGGGCGATACGAGCAGTACTTC. Translating it yields CASSLAAGGRYEQYF. V gene TRBV5-4 combines with J gene TRBJ2-7; TRBD2 matches at 9 bases. The germline V gene encodes CDR1 SGHNT and CDR2 YYREEE (reference sequence). The CDR3 is 15 residues long. V dropped 0 bases and J dropped 4; count of bases not matched to a gene: 5.

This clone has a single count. Here the CDR3 DNA reads TGTGCCAGCCGGACAGGGTCCGGGGAGCTGTTTTTT. This translates into CASRTGSGELFF. The rearrangement joins TRBV25-1 to TRBJ2-2; 8 bases align to TRBD1. The germline V gene has CDR1 MGHDK and CDR2 SYGVNS. The CDR3 is 12 residues long. J lost 6 bases, V lost 8 bases, and 2 bases had no gene match.

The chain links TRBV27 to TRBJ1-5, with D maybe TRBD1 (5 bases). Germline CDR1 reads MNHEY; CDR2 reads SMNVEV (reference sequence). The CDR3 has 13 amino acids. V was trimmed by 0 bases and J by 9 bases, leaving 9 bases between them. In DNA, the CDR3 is TGTGCCAGCAGTTTATCCGGGGGTGGGCCCCAGCATTTT. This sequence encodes CASSLSGGGPQHF.

Here the CDR3 DNA reads TGCGCCAGCAGCGGAACCGGGGGCGAGGGGGCGGGAGGCTACGAGCAGTACTTC. Protein sequence: CASSGTGGEGAGGYEQYF. This chain joins TRBV5-1 and TRBJ2-7; tentatively, D is TRBD2 (8 bases). The CDR3 runs 18 residues. Germline-derived CDR1 and CDR2 are SGHRS and YFSETQ. With 4 bases removed from V and 3 bases from J, the gap between germline ends came to 26 bases.

The CDR3 loop reads CASSPTGLAGLEQFF. The CDR3 DNA follows: TGTGCCAGCAGTCCAACGGGACTAGCGGGTCTGGAGCAGTTCTTC. The rearrangement joins TRBV6-4 to TRBJ2-1, with TRBD2 identical over 12 bases. The germline V gene has CDR1 MRHNA and CDR2 SNTAGT. This CDR3 comprises 15 residues. Germline trimming cut 5 bases from V and 10 bases from J; bases unmatched to any gene: 9.